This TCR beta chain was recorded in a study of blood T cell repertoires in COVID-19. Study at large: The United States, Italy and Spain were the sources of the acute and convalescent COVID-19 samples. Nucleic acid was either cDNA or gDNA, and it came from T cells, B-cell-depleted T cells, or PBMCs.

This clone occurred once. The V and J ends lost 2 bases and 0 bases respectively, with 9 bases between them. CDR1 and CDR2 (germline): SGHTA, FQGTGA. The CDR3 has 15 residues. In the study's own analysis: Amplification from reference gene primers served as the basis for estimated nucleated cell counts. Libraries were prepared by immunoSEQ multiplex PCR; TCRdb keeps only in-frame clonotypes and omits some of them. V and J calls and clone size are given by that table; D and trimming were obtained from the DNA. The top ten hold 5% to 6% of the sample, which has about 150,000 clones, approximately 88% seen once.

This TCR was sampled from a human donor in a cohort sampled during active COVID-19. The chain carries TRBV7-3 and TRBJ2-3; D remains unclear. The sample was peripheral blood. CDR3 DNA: TGTGCCAGCAGCTTAGAGGCTGCTAGCACAGATACGCAGTATTTT. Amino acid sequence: CASSLEAASTDTQYF.